The 19 T cell receptor beta chains reported below all come from one sample, sequenced in a study of shared clonotypes between healthy human individuals. TCRdb's copy holds only in-frame clones and misses some; the assay was immunoSEQ multiplex PCR. The sample consists of 2 million to 2.5 million clones, just over 90% of them appearing once. Sequencing was performed on naive CD4+ T cells from PBMCs. Subset defined: CD45RA+ positively selected. The receptors derive from a man aged 18 to 29 in good health. Some clones in this sample may be carry-over from other donors' samples.

This clone was seen a few times. The chain employs TRBV6-1 and TRBJ1-1; D is unresolved. Trimming removed 4 bases from V and 6 bases from J, with 12 bases in between. This CDR3 comprises 13 residues. CDR1 and CDR2 from the germline V gene are MNHNS and SASEGT. This chain's CDR3 is CASSGDYRAEAFF. The CDR3 coding sequence is TGTGCCAGCAGTGGTGATTATAGGGCTGAAGCTTTCTTT.

The J gene is TRBJ2-1, the V gene TRBV28, with 9 bases matching TRBD1. The germline V gene has CDR1 MDHEN and CDR2 SYDVKM. This CDR3 comprises 16 residues. After removal of 4 bases from V and 7 bases from J, the junction contained 11 bases not matched to a gene. The CDR3 here is CASSSPKGQGRNEQFF. DNA for the CDR3: TGTGCCAGCAGTTCACCCAAGGGACAGGGTCGTAATGAGCAGTTCTTC.

This clone occurred a few times. V is TRBV7-9 and J is TRBJ1-1, with D possibly being TRBD1 (5 bases). V shed 3 bases and J shed 5 bases, with 13 bases lying between them. The CDR3 covers 14 residues. CDR1 is SEHNR, CDR2 FQNEAQ, per germline (reference sequence). This CDR3 reads CASSFPGAGTEAFF. The CDR3 nucleotides are TGTGCCAGCAGCTTTCCCGGGGCTGGGACTGAAGCTTTCTTT.

J is TRBJ2-7 and V is TRBV6-5, with 7 bases identical to TRBD2. This CDR3 contains 14 residues. After removal of 2 bases from V and 5 bases from J, the junction contained 6 bases not matched to a gene. The germline gives CDR1 MNHEY, CDR2 SVGAGI. The chain's CDR3 is CASSYRGSIDEQYF. The CDR3 region has the DNA TGTGCCAGCAGTTACCGCGGGAGTATCGACGAGCAGTACTTC.

The rearrangement joins TRBV5-8 to TRBJ2-3, with D tentatively TRBD2 (6 bases). CDR1 is SGHTS and CDR2 is YDEGEE in the germline V gene. Trimming took 1 base from V and 6 from J, leaving 15 bases between them. The CDR3 is 15 residues long. The CDR3 spells CASSLQFRGADTQYF. Written as DNA, the CDR3 is TGTGCCAGCAGCTTGCAGTTCCGCGGGGCGGATACGCAGTATTTT.

The chain joins TRBV28 to TRBJ2-7; 10 nucleotides align to TRBD2. Trimming cost V 1 base and J 7 bases; bases outside gene matches: 7. Germline V gene data show CDR1 as MDHEN and CDR2 as SYDVKM. The CDR3 length is 15 residues. CDR3 sequence: CASSLFLAGVEEQYF. The CDR3 nucleotides are TGTGCCAGCAGTTTATTTCTAGCGGGAGTGGAAGAGCAGTACTTC.

The rearrangement uses TRBV6-1 and TRBJ2-5; D is unresolved. V was shortened by 3 bases and J by 2 bases, with 13 bases between the two germline ends. Germline V CDR1 and CDR2: MNHNS, SASEGT. The CDR3 loop spans 15 amino acids. CDR3 DNA sequence: TGTGCCAGCAGTGACGGCCGGTCTCCACAAGAGACCCAGTACTTC. Translating gives CASSDGRSPQETQYF.

This sequence joins TRBV18 and TRBJ1-2, with TRBD1 matching 9 bases. CDR3 length: 14 amino acids. J was trimmed by 8 bases and V by 8 bases; bases with no gene match: 12. Germline assignment: CDR1 KGHSH and CDR2 LQKENI. CDR3 bases: TGTGCCAGCCCTACAGGGGGCAGTTTTGACGGCTACACCTTC. It encodes CASPTGGSFDGYTF.

The V gene is TRBV27, the J gene TRBJ1-5; possible D gene TRBD1, 5 bases. The V end lost 5 bases, the J end lost 8 bases, and 16 bases lay between the germline ends. The CDR3 is 14 residues long. CDR1 MNHEY and CDR2 SMNVEV come from the germline V gene (reference sequence). CDR3 sequence: CASSPRQTVKPQHF. CDR3 nucleotides: TGTGCCAGCAGTCCGAGACAGACCGTCAAGCCCCAGCATTTT.

This chain joins TRBV7-2 and TRBJ2-6; D is undetermined. V shed 5 bases and J shed 0 bases, with 8 bases lying between them. The germline V gene encodes CDR1 SGHTA and CDR2 FQGNSA. The CDR3 has 15 residues. Here the CDR3 DNA reads TGTGCCAGCAGCCCACGGAGCTCTGGGGCCAACGTCCTGACTTTC. Translating it yields CASSPRSSGANVLTF.

The chain employs TRBV6-1 and TRBJ2-7; 8 nucleotides line up with TRBD1. The CDR3 covers 14 residues. Per germline, CDR1 MNHNS and CDR2 SASEGT. The V segment lost 6 bases and the J segment 4 bases; nucleotides outside the gene matches: 8. The CDR3 spells CASRAGTGRYEQYF. CDR3 coding DNA: TGTGCCAGCAGGGCCGGGACAGGTCGGTACGAGCAGTACTTC.

V gene TRBV7-8 combines with J gene TRBJ2-3; TRBD1 might be the D (7 bases). CDR3 length: 16 residues. Germline CDR1 and CDR2: SGHVS and FQNEAQ. The germline V and J ends were trimmed by 5 bases and 0 bases, with 15 bases remaining between them. CDR3: CASSPHQGGSTDTQYF. For the CDR3, the DNA is TGTGCCAGCAGCCCTCATCAGGGGGGCAGCACAGATACGCAGTATTTT. The entire variable domain, with the rest obtained from reference TRBV7-8 and TRBJ2-3, is as follows: GAGVSQSPRYKVAKRGQDVALRCDPISGHVSLFWYQQALGQGPEFLTYFQNEAQLDKSGLPSDRFFAERPEGSVSTLKIQRTQQEDSAVYLCASSPHQGGSTDTQYFGPGTRLTVL.

This chain connects TRBV4-1 to TRBJ1-1; D might be TRBD1 (5 bases). CDR3 size: 17 residues. CDR1 is MGHRA and CDR2 is YSYEKL in the germline V gene. The germline V and J ends were trimmed by 0 bases and 1 base, with 15 bases remaining between them. DNA of the CDR3: TGCGCCAGCAGCCAAGATTTGGTAGGGGAAACGAACACTGAAGCTTTCTTT. This sequence encodes CASSQDLVGETNTEAFF.

This chain connects TRBV19 to TRBJ1-5; 11 bases map to TRBD1. Germline V gene lookup returns CDR1 LNHDA and CDR2 SQIVND (reference sequence). CDR3 length: 17 residues. Trimming at V came to 3 bases and at J to 2 bases, leaving 6 bases not matched to a gene. CDR3 in amino acids: CASSIGQGALGNQPQHF. Here the CDR3 DNA reads TGTGCCAGTAGTATTGGACAGGGGGCCTTGGGCAATCAGCCCCAGCATTTT.

CDR3 region: CASSISRRDYEQYF. CDR3 in DNA: TGTGCCAGTAGTATATCCCGACGAGACTACGAGCAGTACTTC. The rearrangement links TRBV19 to TRBJ2-7, with no clear D. V lost 2 bases to trimming and J lost 3 bases, with 11 bases between them. Per the germline V gene, CDR1 is LNHDA and CDR2 is SQIVND (reference sequence). The CDR3 consists of 14 residues.

The genes are TRBV4-3 and TRBJ2-3, with no clear D. Germline V lookup: CDR1 LGHNA, CDR2 YSLEER. With 0 bases removed from V and 2 bases from J, the gap between germline ends came to 9 bases. The CDR3 has 15 residues. CDR3 DNA: TGCGCCAGCAGCCAAGATCCCACCCTCACAGATACGCAGTATTTT. Protein: CASSQDPTLTDTQYF.

This chain links TRBV5-5 with TRBJ2-1; the match to TRBD2 covers 7 bases. Looked up from germline, CDR1 is SGHKS and CDR2 is YYEKEE (reference sequence). The CDR3 is made up of 16 amino acids. Trimming cost V 0 bases and J 1 base; bases outside gene matches: 4. In DNA, the CDR3 is TGTGCCAGCAGCTTGGCAGCGGGAAGGTCCTACAATGAGCAGTTCTTC. Translated: CASSLAAGRSYNEQFF.

This clone was detected only once. The chain links TRBV11-2 to TRBJ2-6; D may correspond to TRBD1 or TRBD2 (5 bases each). This CDR3 contains 16 residues. Germline V CDR1 and CDR2: SGHAT, FQNNGV. Trimming cost V 1 base and J 1 base, with 8 bases left between them. Written as DNA, the CDR3 is TGTGCCAGCAGCTTAGTGGGGGTGTCTGGGGCCAACGTCCTGACTTTC. Its translation is CASSLVGVSGANVLTF.

V gene TRBV7-9 combines with J gene TRBJ2-1; possibly TRBD2 for D (5 bases). The V end was cut by 5 bases, the J end by 0 bases, with 11 bases between. The length of the CDR3 is 15 residues. Germline V CDR1 and CDR2: SEHNR, FQNEAQ (reference sequence). CDR3: CASSPEGSSYNEQFF. In DNA, the CDR3 is TGTGCCAGCAGCCCAGAGGGAAGCTCCTACAATGAGCAGTTCTTC. Combining the CDR3 with reference TRBV7-9 and TRBJ2-1 gives the whole variable domain DTGVSQNPRHKITKRGQNVTFRCDPISEHNRLYWYRQTLGQGPEFLTYFQNEAQLEKSRLLSDRFSAERPKGSFSTLEIQRTEQGDSAMYLCASSPEGSSYNEQFFGPGTRLTVL.